The sequence of this T cell receptor beta chain was determined in a study of cytomegalovirus exposure and HLA in healthy donors. The study's findings and limits: An analysis was carried out at a later point. It showed that HLA-associated TCR beta chains were more clonally expanded than equally common non-associated chains. While the bulk of TCR sequences proved rare, some public TCRs turned up in many donors. Sequencing artifact likely explains a cluster of highly shared sequence variants.

This clone was seen only a few times. No antigen is known for it. PCR involved 60 Vbeta and 13 Jbeta primers. Measured with immunoSEQ multiplex PCR; TCRdb has only the in-frame clones, and not every one. The table includes approximately 210,000 clones, roughly 73% detected once. V was pared by 0 bases and J by 7 bases, with 14 bases of the junction left unmatched. CDR3 length: 18 amino acids. This chain connects TRBV23-1 to TRBJ1-2; 10 bases line up with TRBD1. TRBV23-1 is marked as an open reading frame, function uncertain. The receptor was derived from a woman under 40 in good health and CMV-seropositive. The sample consisted of PBMCs. The CDR3 bases are TGCGCCAGCAGTCAATCCTACGGTAACCGGGACAGGGGTAGTGGCTACACCTTC. Translating gives CASSQSYGNRDRGSGYTF.